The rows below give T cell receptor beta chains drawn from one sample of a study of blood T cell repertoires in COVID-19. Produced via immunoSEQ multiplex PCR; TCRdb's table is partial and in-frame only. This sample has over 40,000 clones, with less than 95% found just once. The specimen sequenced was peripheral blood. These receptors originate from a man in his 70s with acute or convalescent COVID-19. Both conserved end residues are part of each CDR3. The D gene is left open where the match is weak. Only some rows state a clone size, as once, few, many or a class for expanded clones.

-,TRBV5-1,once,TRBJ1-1,TGCGCCAGCAGCTTGCAGGGCGGAGGGACTGAAGCTTTCTTT,CASSLQGGGTEAFF
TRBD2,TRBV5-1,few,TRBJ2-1,TGCGCCACCCAAGGACTAGCGGGAAGCTCCTACAATGAGCAGTTCTTC,CATQGLAGSSYNEQFF
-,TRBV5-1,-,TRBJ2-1,TGCGCCAGCAGCTTGGAGACAGCCGGTTTTTACAGCTCCTACAATGAGCAGTTCTTC,CASSLETAGFYSSYNEQFF
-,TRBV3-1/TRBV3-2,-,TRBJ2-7,TGTGCCAGCAGCCGAGAGACAGGAGGCGGCTACGAGCAGTACTTC,CASSRETGGGYEQYF
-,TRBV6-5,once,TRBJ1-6,TGTGCCAGCAGTACCAAGAGCTCCTATAATTCACCCCTCCACTTT,CASSTKSSYNSPLHF
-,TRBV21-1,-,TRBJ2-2,TGTGCCAGCAGCAAAGACCAGGGCCGGGTCATCGCTTCCGAGGAGCTGTTTTTT,CASSKDQGRVIASEELFF
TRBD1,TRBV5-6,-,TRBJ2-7,TGTGCCAGCAGCTTGGGGCCAGGGGGCCCCCAATCTACGAGCATGAACTTC,CASSLGPGGPQSTSMNF
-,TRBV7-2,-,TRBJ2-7,TGTGCCAGCAGCTTAGGGAGGGCGGGGGCAACCTACGAGCAGTACTTC,CASSLGRAGATYEQYF
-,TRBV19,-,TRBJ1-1,TGTGCCAGTACTGGGACACCGAACACTGAAGCTTTCTTT,CASTGTPNTEAFF
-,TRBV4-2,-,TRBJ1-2,TGCGCCAGCACCCCTGGGTCCCCGGACAACTTC,CASTPGSPDNF
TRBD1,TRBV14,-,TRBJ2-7,TGTGCCAGCAGCCATTTACTGACAGGGGGCCGATACGAGCAGTACTTC,CASSHLLTGGRYEQYF
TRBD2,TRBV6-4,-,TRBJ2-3,TGTGCCAGCAGTGCCTCTAGCGGGGGCCGACCCGGGGATACGCAGTATTTT,CASSASSGGRPGDTQYF
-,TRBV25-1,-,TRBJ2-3,TGTGCCAGCAGTGACCCAGGGGACGGCACAGATACGCAGTATTTT,CASSDPGDGTDTQYF
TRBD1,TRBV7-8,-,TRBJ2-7,TGTGCCAGCAGCCTAGGACAGGGGGCTTTCTACGAGCAGTACTTC,CASSLGQGAFYEQYF
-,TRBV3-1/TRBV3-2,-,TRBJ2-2,TGTGCCAGCAGCCAAGGGCTCCGAGGCGGGGAGCTGTTTTTT,CASSQGLRGGELFF
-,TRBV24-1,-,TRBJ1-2,TGTGCCACCAGTGACCCAGGGTATGGCTACACCTTC,CATSDPGYGYTF
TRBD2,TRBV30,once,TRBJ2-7,TGTGCCTGGAGGAAGAACCTAGCGGGGGCCTACGAGCAGTACTTC,CAWRKNLAGAYEQYF
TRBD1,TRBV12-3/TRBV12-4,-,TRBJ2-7,TGTGCCAGCAGTCCACAGGGGGGCGAGCAGTACTTC,CASSPQGGEQYF
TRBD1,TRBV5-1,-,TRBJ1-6,TGCGCCAGCAGCCCAAACTCCGGGACAGGGGGCTCTAATTCACCCCTCCACTTT,CASSPNSGTGGSNSPLHF
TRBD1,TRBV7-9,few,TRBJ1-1,TGTGCCAGCAGCACCCGACAGGGAGGAACTGAAGCTTTCTTT,CASSTRQGGTEAFF
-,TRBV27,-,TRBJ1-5,TGTGCCAGCTGGGTCCGGGCAGGGGGCAATCAGCCCCAGCATTTT,CASWVRAGGNQPQHF
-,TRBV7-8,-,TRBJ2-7,TGTGCCAGCAGCTTAAACCCCTCGCGTGAGCAGTACTTC,CASSLNPSREQYF
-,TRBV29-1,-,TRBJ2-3,TGCAGCGTGGTACAGGGTTCCACAGATACGCAGTATTTT,CSVVQGSTDTQYF
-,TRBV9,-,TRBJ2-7,TGTGCCAGCACCCTTAGGACAGACTCCTACGAGCAGTACTTC,CASTLRTDSYEQYF
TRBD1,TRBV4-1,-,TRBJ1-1,TGCGCCAGCAGCCACTCAGGGGGCCAGACTGAAGCTTTCTTT,CASSHSGGQTEAFF
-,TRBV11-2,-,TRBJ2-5,TGTGCCAGCAGCCTCTTACGGGGATACGTGGAGACCCAGTACTTC,CASSLLRGYVETQYF
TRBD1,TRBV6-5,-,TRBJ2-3,TGTGCCAGCAGTCGACAGGGGGGCCACAGGGGGCAGTATTTT,CASSRQGGHRGQYF
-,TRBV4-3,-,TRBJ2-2,TGCGCCAGCAGCCAAGGGTTGACTCGGCGGGCCGGGGAGCTGTTTTTT,CASSQGLTRRAGELFF
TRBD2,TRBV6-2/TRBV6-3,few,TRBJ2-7,TGTGCCAGCAGTCTCGGCGCCGTGATCTTAGCGGGGGCCTACGAGCAGTACTTC,CASSLGAVILAGAYEQYF
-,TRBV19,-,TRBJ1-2,TGTGCCAGTAGACCTTTCTCCAGGGTCGAAGCGGGAGGCTACACCTTC,CASRPFSRVEAGGYTF
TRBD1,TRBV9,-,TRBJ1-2,TGTGCCAGCAGCCTAGGGGGGGACAGTAACTATGGCTACACCTTC,CASSLGGDSNYGYTF
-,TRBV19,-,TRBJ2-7,TGTGCCAGTAGTATCCTATACGGGTCTAGCGACGAGCAGTACTTC,CASSILYGSSDEQYF
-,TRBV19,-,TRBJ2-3,TGTGCCACTACCTTGGGGGGTTATTGGAATACGCAGTATTTT,CATTLGGYWNTQYF
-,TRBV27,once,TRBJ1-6,TGTGCTACCAATTCCGGGAGGGATAATTCACCCCTCCACTTT,CATNSGRDNSPLHF
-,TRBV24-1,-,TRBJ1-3,TGTGCCACCAGTGATCACGGGGACACGGCCATATATTTT,CATSDHGDTAIYF
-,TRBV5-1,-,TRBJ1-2,TGCGCCAGCAGCCCAGCTTTTACGGGCTATGGCTACACCTTC,CASSPAFTGYGYTF
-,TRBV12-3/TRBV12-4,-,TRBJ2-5,TGTGCCAGCAGGCAAAGTAATAGGGGGACCCAGTACTTC,CASRQSNRGTQYF
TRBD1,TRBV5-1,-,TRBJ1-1,TGCGCCAGCAGCCCTCAGGACAGGGGGCGCGGAGCTTTCTTT,CASSPQDRGRGAFF
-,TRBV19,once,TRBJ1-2,TGTGCCAGTATTGGGAGAGGCTTCGGCTACACCTTC,CASIGRGFGYTF
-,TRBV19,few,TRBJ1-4,TGTGCCAGTAGCTCTGGGAGACGACGGGGTGCAACTAATGAAAAACTGTTTTTT,CASSSGRRRGATNEKLFF
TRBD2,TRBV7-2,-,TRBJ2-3,TGTGCCAGCAGCTTACGACTAGCGGGGGGAGAAGATACGCAGTATTTT,CASSLRLAGGEDTQYF
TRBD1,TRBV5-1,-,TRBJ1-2,TGCGCCAGCAGCCCTGGTGGACAGGGGGCAGGGAGAGTTTACGGCTACACCTTC,CASSPGGQGAGRVYGYTF
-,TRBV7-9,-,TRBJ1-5,TGTGCCAGCAGCTTAGCAGCGGGCCGAAATCAGCCCCAGCATTTT,CASSLAAGRNQPQHF
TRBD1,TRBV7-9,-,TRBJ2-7,TGTGCCAGCAGCTTTGCAGGGGGCAACGAGCAGTACTTC,CASSFAGGNEQYF
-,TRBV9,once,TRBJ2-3,TGTGCCAGCAGCGTAGAGGGGGTTAGCACAGATACGCAGTATTTT,CASSVEGVSTDTQYF
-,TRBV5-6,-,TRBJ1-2,TGTGCCAGCAGCTTGCCAGGCTATGGCTACACCTTC,CASSLPGYGYTF
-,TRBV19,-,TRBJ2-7,TGTGCCAGCCGGGACATGAGCTCCTACGAGCAGTACTTC,CASRDMSSYEQYF
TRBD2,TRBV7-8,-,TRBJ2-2,TGTGCCAGCTCATGGGGCGGGGGGTTCACCGGGGAGCTGTTTTTT,CASSWGGGFTGELFF
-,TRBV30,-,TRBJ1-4,TGTGCCTGGAGTTACTCCGGGACACCTAATGAAAAACTGTTTTTT,CAWSYSGTPNEKLFF
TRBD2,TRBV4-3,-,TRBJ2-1,TGCGCCAGCAGCCCACGACTAGCGGGGGCCACTCACAATGAGCAGTTCTTC,CASSPRLAGATHNEQFF
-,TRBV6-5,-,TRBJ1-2,TGTGCCAGCACCTTCGACAGGTCGGGAGGCTACACCTTC,CASTFDRSGGYTF
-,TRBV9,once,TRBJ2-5,TGTGCCAGCAGCGGAAATGTCGGAGAGACCCAGTACTTC,CASSGNVGETQYF
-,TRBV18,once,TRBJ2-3,TGTGCCAGCTCACCACAGGCGGGGCGGCGATCTACAGATACGCAGTATTTT,CASSPQAGRRSTDTQYF
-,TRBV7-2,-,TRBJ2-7,TGTGCCAGCAGCTCCCGCCTCCAGGGGCTCGAGCAGTACTTC,CASSSRLQGLEQYF
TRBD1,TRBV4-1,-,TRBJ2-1,TGCGCCAGCAGCCCCGAGACAGGGTTCGGAGAGCAGTTCTTC,CASSPETGFGEQFF
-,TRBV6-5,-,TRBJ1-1,TGTGCCAGCAACCAAGGGGCGAACACTGAAGCTTTCTTT,CASNQGANTEAFF
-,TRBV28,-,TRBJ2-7,TGTGCCAGCACCGTCGGGGACGAGCAGTACTTC,CASTVGDEQYF